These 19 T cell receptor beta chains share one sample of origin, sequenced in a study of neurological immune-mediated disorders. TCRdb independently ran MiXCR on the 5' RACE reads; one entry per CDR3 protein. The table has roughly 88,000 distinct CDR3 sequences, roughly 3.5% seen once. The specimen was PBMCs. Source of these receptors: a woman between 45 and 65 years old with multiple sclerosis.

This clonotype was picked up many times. In DNA, the CDR3 is TGTGCCAGCAAACAGGGGAGGAATCAGCCCCAGCATTTT. Translating gives CASKQGRNQPQHF. This chain connects TRBV2 to TRBJ1-5, with 7 bases aligning to TRBD1. V was pared by 7 bases and J by 4 bases, with 4 bases of the junction left unmatched. The CDR3 covers 13 residues. Germline V gene lookup returns CDR1 SNHLY and CDR2 FYNNEI.

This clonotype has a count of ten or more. The CDR3 spells CAISESTSGEETQYF. DNA for the CDR3: TGTGCCATCAGTGAGTCGACTAGCGGTGAAGAGACCCAGTACTTC. The V gene is TRBV10-3, the J gene TRBJ2-5; 9 bases are a match to TRBD2. The J segment lost 3 bases and the V segment lost 0 bases, leaving 2 bases of the junction unmatched. There are 15 residues in the CDR3. Germline values: CDR1 ENHRY, CDR2 SYGVKD.

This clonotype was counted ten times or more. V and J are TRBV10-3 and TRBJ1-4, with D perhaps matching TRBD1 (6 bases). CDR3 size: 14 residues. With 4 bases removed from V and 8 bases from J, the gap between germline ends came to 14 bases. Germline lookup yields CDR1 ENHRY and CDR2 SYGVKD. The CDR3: CAISGAGTREKLFF. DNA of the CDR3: TGTGCCATCAGTGGAGCCGGGACACGGGAAAAACTGTTTTTT.

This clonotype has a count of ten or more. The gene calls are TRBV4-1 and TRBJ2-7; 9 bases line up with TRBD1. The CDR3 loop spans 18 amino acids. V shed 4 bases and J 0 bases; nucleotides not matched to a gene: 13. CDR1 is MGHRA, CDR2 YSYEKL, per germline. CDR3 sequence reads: CASSLYAGQGSISYEQYF. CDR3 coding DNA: TGCGCCAGCAGCCTCTACGCTGGACAGGGGAGTATCTCCTACGAGCAGTACTTC.

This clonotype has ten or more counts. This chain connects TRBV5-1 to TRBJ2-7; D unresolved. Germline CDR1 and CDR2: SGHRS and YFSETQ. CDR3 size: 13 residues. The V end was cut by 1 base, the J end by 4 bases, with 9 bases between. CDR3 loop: CASSLQLGYEQYF. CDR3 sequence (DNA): TGCGCCAGCAGCTTGCAGTTGGGGTACGAGCAGTACTTC.

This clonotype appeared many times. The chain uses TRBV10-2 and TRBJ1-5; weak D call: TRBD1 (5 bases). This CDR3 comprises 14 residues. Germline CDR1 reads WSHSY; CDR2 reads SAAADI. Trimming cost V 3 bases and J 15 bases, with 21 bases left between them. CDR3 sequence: CASSEGRERGVMHF. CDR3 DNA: TGCGCCAGCAGTGAAGGTCGGGAAAGAGGGGTAATGCATTTT.

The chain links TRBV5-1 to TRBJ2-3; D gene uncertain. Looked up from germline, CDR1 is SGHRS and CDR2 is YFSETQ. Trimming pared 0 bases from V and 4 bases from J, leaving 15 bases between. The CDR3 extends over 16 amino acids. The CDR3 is CASSLDGGASADTQYF. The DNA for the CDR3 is TGCGCCAGCAGCTTGGACGGTGGTGCAAGTGCAGATACGCAGTATTTT. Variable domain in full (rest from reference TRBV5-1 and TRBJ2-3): KAGVTQTPRYLIKTRGQQVTLSCSPISGHRSVSWYQQTPGQGLQFLFEYFSETQRNKGNFPGRFSGRQFSNSRSEMNVSTLELGDSALYLCASSLDGGASADTQYFGPGTRLTVL.

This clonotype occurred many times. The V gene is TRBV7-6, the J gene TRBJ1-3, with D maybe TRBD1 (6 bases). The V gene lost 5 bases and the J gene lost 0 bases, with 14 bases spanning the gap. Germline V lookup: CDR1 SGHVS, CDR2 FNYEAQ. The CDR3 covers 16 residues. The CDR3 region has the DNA TGTGCCAGCAGCGTATACAGGGTCGGCTCTGGAAACACCATATATTTT. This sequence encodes CASSVYRVGSGNTIYF.

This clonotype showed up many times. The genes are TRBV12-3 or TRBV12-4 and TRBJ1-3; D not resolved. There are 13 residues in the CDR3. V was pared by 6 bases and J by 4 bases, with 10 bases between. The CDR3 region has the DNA TGTGCCAGCAGAAGGGTTTCAGGAAACACCATATATTTT. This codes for CASRRVSGNTIYF.

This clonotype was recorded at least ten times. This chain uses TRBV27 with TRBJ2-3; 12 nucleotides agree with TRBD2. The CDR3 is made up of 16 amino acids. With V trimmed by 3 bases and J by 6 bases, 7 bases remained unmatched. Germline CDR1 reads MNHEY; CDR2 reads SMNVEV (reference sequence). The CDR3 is CASSFSTSGGRDTQYF. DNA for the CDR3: TGTGCCAGCAGTTTTTCGACTAGCGGGGGCAGGGATACGCAGTATTTT.

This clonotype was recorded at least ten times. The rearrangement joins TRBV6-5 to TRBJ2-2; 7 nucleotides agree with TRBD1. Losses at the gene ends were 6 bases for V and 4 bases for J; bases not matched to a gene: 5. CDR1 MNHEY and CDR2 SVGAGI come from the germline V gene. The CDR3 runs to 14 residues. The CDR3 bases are TGTGCCAGCAGACCGACAGGGTTCACCGGGGAGCTGTTTTTT. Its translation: CASRPTGFTGELFF.

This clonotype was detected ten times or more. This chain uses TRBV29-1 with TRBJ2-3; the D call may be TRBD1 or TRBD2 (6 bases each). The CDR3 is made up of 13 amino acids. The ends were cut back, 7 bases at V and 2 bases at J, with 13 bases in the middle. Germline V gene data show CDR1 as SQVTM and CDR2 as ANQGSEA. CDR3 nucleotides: TGCAGCGCTTGGAGGGGGAACACAGATACGCAGTATTTT. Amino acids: CSAWRGNTDTQYF.

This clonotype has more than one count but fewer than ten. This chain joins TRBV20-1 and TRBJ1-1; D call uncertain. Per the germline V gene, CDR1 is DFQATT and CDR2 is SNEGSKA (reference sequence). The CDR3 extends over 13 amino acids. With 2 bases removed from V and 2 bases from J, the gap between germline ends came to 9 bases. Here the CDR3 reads CSARKGFNTEAFF. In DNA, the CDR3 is TGCAGTGCTAGAAAAGGGTTCAACACTGAAGCTTTCTTT.

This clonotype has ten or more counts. Here the CDR3 DNA reads TGTGCCAGCAGCTTCGGGGGGGGCCAAGAGACCCAGTACTTC. Translation gives CASSFGGGQETQYF. J is TRBJ2-5 and V is TRBV7-8; 8 nucleotides line up with TRBD2. V shed 3 bases, J shed 1 base, and the junction held 1 base outside the gene matches. There are 14 residues in the CDR3. Germline-derived CDR1 and CDR2 are SGHVS and FQNEAQ.

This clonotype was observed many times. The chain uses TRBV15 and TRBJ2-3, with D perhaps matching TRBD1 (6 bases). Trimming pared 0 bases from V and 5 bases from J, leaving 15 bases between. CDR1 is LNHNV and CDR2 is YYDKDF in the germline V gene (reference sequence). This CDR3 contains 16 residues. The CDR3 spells CATSRDRRGIQDTQYF. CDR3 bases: TGTGCCACCAGCAGAGATCGAAGGGGGATCCAAGATACGCAGTATTTT.

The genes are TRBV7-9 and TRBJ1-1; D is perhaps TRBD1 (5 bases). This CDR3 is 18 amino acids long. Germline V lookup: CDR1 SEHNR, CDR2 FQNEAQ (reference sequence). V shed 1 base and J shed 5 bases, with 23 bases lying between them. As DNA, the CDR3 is TGTGCCAGCAGCTTAGATCTGTTAGGGACCTCCACCGGGACTGAAGCTTTCTTT. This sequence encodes CASSLDLLGTSTGTEAFF.

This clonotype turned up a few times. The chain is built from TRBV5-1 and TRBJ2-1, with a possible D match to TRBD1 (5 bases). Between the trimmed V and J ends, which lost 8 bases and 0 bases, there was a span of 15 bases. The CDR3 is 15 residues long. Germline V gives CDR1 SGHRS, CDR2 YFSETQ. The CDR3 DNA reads TGCGCCAGTTCCGAAACAGGAATCTCCTACAATGAGCAGTTCTTC. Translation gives CASSETGISYNEQFF.

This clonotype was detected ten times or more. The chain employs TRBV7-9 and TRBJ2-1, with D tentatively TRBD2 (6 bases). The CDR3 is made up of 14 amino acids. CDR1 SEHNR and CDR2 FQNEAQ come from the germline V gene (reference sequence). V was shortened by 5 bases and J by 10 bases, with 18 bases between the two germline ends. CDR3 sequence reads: CASSPRLGGEEQFF. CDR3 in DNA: TGTGCCAGCAGCCCCCGATTGGGGGGAGAAGAGCAGTTCTTC.

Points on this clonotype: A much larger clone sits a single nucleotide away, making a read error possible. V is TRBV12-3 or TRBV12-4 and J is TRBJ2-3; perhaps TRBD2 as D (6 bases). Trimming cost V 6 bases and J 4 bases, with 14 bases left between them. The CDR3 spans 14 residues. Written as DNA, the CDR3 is TGTGCCAGCAGCCTATTCAGCGGGTCAGATACGCAGTATTTT. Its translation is CASSLFSGSDTQYF.